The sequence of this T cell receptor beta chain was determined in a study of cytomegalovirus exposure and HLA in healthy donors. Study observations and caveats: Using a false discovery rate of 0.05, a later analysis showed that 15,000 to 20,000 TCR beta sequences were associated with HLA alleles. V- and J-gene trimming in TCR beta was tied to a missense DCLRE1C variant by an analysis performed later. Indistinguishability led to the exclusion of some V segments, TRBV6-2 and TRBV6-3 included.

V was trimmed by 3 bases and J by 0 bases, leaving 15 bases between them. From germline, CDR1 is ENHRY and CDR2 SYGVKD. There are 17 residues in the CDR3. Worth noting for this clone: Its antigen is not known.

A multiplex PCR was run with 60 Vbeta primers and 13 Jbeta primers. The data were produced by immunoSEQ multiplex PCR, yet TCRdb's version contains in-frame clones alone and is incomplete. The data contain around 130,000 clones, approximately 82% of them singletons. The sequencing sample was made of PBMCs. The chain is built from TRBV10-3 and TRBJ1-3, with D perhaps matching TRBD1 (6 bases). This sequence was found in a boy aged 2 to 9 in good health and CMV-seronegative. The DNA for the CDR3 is TGTGCCATCAGTGATTGGGACACTCGAGGCTCTGGAAACACCATATATTTT. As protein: CAISDWDTRGSGNTIYF.